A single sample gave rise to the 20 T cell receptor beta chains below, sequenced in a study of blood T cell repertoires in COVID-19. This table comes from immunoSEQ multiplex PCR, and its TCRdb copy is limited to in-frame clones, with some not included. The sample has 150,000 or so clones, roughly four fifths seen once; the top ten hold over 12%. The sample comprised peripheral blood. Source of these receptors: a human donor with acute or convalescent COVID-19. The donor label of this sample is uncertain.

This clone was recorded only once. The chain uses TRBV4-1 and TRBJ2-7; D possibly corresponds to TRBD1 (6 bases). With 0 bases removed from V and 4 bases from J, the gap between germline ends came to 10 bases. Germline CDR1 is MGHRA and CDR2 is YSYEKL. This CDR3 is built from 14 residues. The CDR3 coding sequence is TGCGCCAGCAGCCAAGACCAGGGGCCTTACGAGCAGTACTTC. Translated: CASSQDQGPYEQYF.

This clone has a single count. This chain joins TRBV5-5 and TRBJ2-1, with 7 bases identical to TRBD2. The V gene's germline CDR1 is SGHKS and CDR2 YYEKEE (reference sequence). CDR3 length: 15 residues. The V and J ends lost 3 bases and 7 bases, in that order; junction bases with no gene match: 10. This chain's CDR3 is CASSSTAGVGNEQFF. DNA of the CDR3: TGTGCCAGCAGCTCAACTGCGGGGGTCGGGAATGAGCAGTTCTTC.

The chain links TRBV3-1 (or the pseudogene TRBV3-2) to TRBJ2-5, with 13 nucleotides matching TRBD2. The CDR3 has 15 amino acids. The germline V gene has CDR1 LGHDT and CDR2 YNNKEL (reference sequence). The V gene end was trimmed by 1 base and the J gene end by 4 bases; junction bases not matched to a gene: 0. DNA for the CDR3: TGTGCCAGCAGCCAAGGACTAGCGGGGGGAGAGACCCAGTACTTC. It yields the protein CASSQGLAGGETQYF.

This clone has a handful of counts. The CDR3 loop reads CASSQGDRGNQPQHF. The CDR3 region has the DNA TGTGCCAGCAGCCAGGGAGACAGGGGCAATCAGCCCCAGCATTTT. The chain links TRBV4-2 to TRBJ1-5, with 7 bases identical to TRBD1. V was clipped by 3 bases and J by 2 bases; unmatched bases: 4. CDR3 length equals 15 residues. Germline CDR1 reads LGHNA; CDR2 reads YNFKEQ.

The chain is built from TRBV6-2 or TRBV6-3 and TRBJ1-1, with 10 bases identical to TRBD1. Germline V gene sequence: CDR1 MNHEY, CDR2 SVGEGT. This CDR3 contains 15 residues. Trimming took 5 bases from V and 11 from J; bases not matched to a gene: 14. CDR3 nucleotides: TGTGCCAGCAGTGGACAGGGGGGGAGTCCTGTACGGGCTTTCTTT. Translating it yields CASSGQGGSPVRAFF.

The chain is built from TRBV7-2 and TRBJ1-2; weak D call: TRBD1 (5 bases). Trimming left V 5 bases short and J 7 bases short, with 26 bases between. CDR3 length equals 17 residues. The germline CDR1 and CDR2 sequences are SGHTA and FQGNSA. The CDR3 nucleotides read TGTGCCAGCAGCCGGAACGGAACGCTACGCGGGGGAGGTGGCTACACCTTC. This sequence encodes CASSRNGTLRGGGGYTF.

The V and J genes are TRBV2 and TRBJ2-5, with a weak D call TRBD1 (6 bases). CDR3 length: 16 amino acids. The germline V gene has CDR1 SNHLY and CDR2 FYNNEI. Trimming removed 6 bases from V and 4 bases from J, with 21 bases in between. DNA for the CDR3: TGTGCCAGCAGGAACAAACAGACAGGTCAAGGAGAGACCCAGTACTTC. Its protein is CASRNKQTGQGETQYF. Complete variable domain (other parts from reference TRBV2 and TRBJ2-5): EPEVTQTPSHQVTQMGQEVILRCVPISNHLYFYWYRQILGQKVEFLVSFYNNEISEKSEIFDDQFSVERPDGSNFTLKIRSTKLEDSAMYFCASRNKQTGQGETQYFGPGTRLLVL.

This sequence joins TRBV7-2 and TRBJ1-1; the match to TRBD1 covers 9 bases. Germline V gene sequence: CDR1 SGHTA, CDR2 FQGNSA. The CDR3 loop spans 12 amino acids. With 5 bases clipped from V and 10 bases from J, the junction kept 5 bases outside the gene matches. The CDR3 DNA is TGTGCCAGCAGCGAGACAGGGGGGACAGCTTTCTTT. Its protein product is CASSETGGTAFF.

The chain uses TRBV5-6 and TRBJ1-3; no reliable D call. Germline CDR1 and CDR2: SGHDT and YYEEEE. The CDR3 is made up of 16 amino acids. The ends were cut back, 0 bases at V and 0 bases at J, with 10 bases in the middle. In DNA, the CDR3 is TGTGCCAGCAGCTTGGTAGGCGGTCCCTCTGGAAACACCATATATTTT. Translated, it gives CASSLVGGPSGNTIYF.

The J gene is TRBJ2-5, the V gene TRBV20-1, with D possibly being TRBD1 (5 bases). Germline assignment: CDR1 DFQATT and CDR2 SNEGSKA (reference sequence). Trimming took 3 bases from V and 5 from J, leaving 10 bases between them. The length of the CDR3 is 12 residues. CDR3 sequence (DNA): TGCAGTGCTAGTAGTGGGGCGGAGACCCAGTACTTC. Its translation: CSASSGAETQYF.

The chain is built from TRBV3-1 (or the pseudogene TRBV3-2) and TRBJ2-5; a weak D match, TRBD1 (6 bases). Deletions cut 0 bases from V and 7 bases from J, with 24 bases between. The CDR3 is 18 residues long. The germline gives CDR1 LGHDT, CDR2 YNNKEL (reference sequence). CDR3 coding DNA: TGTGCCAGCAGCCAAGAGGGGGCGGGTACTACCGCCAGTAGGACCCAGTACTTC. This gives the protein CASSQEGAGTTASRTQYF.

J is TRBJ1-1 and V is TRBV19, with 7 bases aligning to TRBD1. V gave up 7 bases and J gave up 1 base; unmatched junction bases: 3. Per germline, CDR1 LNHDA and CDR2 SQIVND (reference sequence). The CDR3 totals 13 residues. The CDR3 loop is CASNRQGNTEAFF. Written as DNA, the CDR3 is TGTGCCAGTAATAGACAGGGGAACACTGAAGCTTTCTTT.

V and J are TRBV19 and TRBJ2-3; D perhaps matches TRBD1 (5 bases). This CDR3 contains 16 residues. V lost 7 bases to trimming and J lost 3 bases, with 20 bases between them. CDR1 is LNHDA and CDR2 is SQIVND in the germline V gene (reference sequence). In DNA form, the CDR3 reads TGTGCCAGTACTAAGGTGACAGCCCTTCGGACAGATACGCAGTATTTT. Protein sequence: CASTKVTALRTDTQYF.

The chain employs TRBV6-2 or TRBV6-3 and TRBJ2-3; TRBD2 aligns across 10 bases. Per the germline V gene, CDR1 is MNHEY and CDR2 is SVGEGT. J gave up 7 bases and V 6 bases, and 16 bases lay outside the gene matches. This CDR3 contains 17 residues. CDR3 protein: CASSPQPRTSGGNTQYF. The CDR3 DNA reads TGTGCCAGCAGCCCACAACCCAGGACTAGCGGTGGAAATACGCAGTATTTT.

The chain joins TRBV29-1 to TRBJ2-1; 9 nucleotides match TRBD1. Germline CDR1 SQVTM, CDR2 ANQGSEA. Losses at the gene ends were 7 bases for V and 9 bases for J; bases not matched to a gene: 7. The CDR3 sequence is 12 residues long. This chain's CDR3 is CSATGGRFEQFF. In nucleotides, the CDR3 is TGCAGCGCGACAGGGGGTAGGTTTGAGCAGTTCTTC.

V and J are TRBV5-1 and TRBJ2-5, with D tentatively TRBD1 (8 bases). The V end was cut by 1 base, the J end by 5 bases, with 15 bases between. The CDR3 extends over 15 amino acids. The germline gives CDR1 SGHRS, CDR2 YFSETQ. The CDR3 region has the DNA TGCGCCAGCAGCTTGCCCACAGGGGGGGAGGAGACCCAGTACTTC. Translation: CASSLPTGGEETQYF. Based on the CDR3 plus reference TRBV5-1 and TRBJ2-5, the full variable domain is KAGVTQTPRYLIKTRGQQVTLSCSPISGHRSVSWYQQTPGQGLQFLFEYFSETQRNKGNFPGRFSGRQFSNSRSEMNVSTLELGDSALYLCASSLPTGGEETQYFGPGTRLLVL.

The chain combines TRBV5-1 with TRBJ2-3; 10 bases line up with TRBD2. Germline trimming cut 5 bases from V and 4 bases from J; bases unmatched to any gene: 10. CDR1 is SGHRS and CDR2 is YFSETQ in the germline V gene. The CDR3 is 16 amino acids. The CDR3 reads CASRLILAGEADTQYF. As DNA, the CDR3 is TGCGCCAGCAGACTGATCCTAGCGGGGGAGGCAGATACGCAGTATTTT. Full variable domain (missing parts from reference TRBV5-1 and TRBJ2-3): KAGVTQTPRYLIKTRGQQVTLSCSPISGHRSVSWYQQTPGQGLQFLFEYFSETQRNKGNFPGRFSGRQFSNSRSEMNVSTLELGDSALYLCASRLILAGEADTQYFGPGTRLTVL.

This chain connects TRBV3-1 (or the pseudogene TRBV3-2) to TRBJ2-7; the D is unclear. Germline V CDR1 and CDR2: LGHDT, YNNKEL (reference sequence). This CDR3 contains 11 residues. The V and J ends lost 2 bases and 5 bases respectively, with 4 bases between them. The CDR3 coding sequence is TGTGCCAGCAGCCAATCGGACGAGCAGTACTTC. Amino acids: CASSQSDEQYF.

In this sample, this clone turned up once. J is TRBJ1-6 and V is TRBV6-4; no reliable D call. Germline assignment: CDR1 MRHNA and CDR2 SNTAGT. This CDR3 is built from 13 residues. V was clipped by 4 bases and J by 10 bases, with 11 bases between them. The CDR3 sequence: CASSVALGSPLHF. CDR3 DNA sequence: TGTGCCAGCAGTGTGGCCCTCGGGTCACCCCTCCACTTT.

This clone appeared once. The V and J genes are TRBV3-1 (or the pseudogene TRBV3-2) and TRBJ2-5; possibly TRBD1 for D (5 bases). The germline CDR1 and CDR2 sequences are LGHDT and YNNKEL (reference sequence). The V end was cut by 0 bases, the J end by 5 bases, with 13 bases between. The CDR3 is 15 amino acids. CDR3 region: CASSQEKAPGETQYF. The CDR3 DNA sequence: TGTGCCAGCAGCCAAGAAAAGGCTCCAGGGGAGACCCAGTACTTC.